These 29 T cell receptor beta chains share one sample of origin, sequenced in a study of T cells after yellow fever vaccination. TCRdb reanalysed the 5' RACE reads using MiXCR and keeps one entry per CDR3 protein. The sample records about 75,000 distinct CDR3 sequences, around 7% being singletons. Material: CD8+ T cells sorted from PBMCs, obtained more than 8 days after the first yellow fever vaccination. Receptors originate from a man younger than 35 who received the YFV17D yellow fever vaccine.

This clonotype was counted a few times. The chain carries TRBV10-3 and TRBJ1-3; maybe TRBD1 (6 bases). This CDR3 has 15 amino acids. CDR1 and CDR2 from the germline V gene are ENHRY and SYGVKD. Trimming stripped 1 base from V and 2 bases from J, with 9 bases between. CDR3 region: CAISEFQGPGNTIYF. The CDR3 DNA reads TGTGCCATCAGTGAGTTCCAGGGGCCTGGAAACACCATATATTTT.

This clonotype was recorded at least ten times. Here the CDR3 reads CASSLEGRGPDTQYF. In DNA form, the CDR3 reads TGCGCCAGCAGCTTGGAGGGAAGGGGCCCAGATACGCAGTATTTT. V usage is TRBV5-1 and J usage is TRBJ2-3; D possibly corresponds to TRBD1 (5 bases). The CDR3 has 15 amino acids. Trimming took 0 bases from V and 4 from J, leaving 12 bases between them. The germline CDR1 and CDR2 sequences are SGHRS and YFSETQ. Variable domain in full (rest from reference TRBV5-1 and TRBJ2-3): KAGVTQTPRYLIKTRGQQVTLSCSPISGHRSVSWYQQTPGQGLQFLFEYFSETQRNKGNFPGRFSGRQFSNSRSEMNVSTLELGDSALYLCASSLEGRGPDTQYFGPGTRLTVL.

The CDR3: CASSGGLSDFEQFF. As DNA, the CDR3 is TGTGCCAGCAGTGGGGGACTATCGGATTTCGAGCAGTTCTTC. The chain uses TRBV25-1 and TRBJ2-1; TRBD2 matches 7 bases. The CDR3 is 14 amino acids. V dropped 4 bases and J dropped 10; count of bases not matched to a gene: 10. Germline values: CDR1 MGHDK, CDR2 SYGVNS.

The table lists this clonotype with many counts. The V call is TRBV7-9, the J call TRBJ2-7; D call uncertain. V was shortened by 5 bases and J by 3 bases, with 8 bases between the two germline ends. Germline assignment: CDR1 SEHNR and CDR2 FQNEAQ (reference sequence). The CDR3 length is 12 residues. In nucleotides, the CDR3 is TGTGCCAGCAGCGCTATAGACTACGAGCAGTACGTC. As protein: CASSAIDYEQYV.

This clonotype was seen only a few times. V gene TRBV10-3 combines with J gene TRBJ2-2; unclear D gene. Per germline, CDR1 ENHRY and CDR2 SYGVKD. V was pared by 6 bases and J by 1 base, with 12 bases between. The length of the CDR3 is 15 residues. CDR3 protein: CAISDGRLNTGELFF. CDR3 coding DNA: TGTGCCATCAGCGACGGACGGCTGAACACCGGGGAGCTGTTTTTT.

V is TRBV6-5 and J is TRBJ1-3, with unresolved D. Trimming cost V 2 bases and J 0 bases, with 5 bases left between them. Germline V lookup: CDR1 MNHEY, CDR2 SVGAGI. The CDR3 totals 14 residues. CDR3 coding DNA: TGTGCCAGCAGTTACGTCAGCTCTGGAAACACCATATATTTT. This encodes CASSYVSSGNTIYF.

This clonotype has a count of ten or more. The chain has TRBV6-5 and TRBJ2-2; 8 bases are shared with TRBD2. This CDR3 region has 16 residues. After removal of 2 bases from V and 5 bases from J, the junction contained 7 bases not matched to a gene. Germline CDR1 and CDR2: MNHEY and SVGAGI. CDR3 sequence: CASSYRMGGGTGELFF. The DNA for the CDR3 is TGTGCCAGCAGTTACCGAATGGGCGGGGGGACCGGGGAGCTGTTTTTT.

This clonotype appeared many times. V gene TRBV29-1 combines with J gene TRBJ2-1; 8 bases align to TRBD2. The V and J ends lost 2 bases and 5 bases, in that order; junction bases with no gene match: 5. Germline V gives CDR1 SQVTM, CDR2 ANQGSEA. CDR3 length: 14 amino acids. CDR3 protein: CSVEPGLVDNEQFF. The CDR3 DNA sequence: TGCAGCGTTGAACCGGGACTAGTCGACAATGAGCAGTTCTTC.

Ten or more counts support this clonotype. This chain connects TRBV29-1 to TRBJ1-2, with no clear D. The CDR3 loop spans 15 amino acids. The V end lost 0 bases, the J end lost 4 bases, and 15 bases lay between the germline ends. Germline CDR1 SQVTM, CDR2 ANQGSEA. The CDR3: CSVEDRIQKGYGYTF. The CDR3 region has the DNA TGCAGCGTTGAAGATCGGATCCAGAAAGGCTATGGCTACACCTTC.

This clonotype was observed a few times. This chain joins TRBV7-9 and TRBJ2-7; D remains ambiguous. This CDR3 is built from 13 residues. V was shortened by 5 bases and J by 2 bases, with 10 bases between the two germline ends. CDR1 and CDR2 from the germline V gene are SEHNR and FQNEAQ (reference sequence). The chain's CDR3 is CASSKTETYEQYF. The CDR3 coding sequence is TGTGCCAGCAGCAAGACTGAGACCTACGAGCAGTACTTC.

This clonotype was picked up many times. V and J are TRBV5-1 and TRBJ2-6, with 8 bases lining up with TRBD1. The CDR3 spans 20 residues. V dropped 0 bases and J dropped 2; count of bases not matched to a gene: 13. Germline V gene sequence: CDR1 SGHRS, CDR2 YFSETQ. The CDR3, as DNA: TGCGCCAGCAGCTTGGGACCCGGGACAGGAGAGCGTCCTGGGGCCAACGTCCTGACTTTC. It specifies CASSLGPGTGERPGANVLTF.

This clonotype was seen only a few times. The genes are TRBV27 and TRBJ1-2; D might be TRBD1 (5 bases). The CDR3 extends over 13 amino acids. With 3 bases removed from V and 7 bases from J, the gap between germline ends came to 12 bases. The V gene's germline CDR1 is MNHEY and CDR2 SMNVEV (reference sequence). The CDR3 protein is CASSFGGRGGYTF. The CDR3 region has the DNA TGTGCCAGCAGTTTCGGGGGTCGTGGTGGCTACACCTTC.

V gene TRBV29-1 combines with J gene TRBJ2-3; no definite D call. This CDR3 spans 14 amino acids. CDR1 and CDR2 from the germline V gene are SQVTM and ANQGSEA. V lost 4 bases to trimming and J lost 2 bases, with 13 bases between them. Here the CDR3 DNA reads TGCAGCGTTGGCCCGACCGGGCTCACAGATACGCAGTATTTT. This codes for CSVGPTGLTDTQYF.

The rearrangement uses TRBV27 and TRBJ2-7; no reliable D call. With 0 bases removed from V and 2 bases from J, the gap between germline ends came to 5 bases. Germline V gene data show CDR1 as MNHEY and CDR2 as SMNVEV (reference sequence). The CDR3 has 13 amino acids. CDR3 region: CASSLSIAYEQYF. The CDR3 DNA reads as TGTGCCAGCAGTTTATCGATCGCCTACGAGCAGTACTTC.

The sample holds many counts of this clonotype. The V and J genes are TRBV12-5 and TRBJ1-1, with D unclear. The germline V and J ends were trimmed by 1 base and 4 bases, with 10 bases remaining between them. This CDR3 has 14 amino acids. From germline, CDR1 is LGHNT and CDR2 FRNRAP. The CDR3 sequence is CASGLGLGGTEAFF. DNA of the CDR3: TGTGCTAGTGGTTTGGGTTTGGGTGGCACTGAAGCTTTCTTT.

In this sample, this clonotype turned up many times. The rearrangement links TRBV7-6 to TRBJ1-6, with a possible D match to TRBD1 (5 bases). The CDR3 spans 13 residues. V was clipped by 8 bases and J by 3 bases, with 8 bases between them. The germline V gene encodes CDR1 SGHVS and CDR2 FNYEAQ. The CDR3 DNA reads TGTGCCAGCGGGGGGGGCTATAATTCACCCCTCCACTTT. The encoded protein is CASGGGYNSPLHF. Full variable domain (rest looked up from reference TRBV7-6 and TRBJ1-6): GAGVSQSPRYKVTKRGQDVALRCDPISGHVSLYWYRQALGQGPEFLTYFNYEAQQDKSGLPNDRFSAERPEGSISTLTIQRTEQRDSAMYRCASGGGYNSPLHFGNGTRLTVT.

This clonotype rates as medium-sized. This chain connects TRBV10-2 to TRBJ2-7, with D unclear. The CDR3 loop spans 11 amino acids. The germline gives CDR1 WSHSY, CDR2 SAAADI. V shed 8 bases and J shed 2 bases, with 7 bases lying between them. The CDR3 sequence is CASGSPYEQYF. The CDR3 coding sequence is TGCGCCAGCGGGTCCCCCTACGAGCAGTACTTC.

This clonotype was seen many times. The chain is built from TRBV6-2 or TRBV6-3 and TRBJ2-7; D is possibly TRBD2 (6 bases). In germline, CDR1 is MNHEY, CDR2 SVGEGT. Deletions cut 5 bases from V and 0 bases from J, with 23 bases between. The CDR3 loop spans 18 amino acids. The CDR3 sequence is CASSRPHLSGHSSYEQYF. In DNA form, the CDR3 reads TGTGCCAGCAGTCGACCCCACCTTAGCGGCCATTCCTCCTACGAGCAGTACTTC.

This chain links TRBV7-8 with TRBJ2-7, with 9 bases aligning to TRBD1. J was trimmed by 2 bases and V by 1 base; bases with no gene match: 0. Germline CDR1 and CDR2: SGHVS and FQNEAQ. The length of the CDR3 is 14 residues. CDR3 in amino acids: CASSLGTGAYEQYV. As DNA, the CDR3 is TGTGCCAGCAGCTTAGGGACAGGGGCCTACGAGCAGTACGTC.

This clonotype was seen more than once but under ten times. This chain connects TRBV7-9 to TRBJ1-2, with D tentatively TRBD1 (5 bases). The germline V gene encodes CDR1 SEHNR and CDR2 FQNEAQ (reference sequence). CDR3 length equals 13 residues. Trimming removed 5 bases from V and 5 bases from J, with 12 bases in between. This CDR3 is CASSPPGMYGYTF. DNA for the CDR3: TGTGCCAGCAGCCCCCCAGGGATGTATGGCTACACCTTC.

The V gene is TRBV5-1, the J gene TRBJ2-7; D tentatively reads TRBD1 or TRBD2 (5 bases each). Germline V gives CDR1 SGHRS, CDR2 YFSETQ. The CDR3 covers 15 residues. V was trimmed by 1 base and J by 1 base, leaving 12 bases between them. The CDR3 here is CASSLTAGRSYEQYV. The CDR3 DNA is TGCGCCAGCAGCTTGACCGCAGGGAGATCCTACGAGCAGTACGTC.

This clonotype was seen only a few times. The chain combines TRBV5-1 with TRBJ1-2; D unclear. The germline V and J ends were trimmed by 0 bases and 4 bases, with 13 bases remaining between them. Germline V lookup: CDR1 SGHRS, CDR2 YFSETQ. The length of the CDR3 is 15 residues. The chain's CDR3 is CASSLGQPPVYGYTF. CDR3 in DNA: TGCGCCAGCAGCTTGGGGCAGCCCCCCGTCTATGGCTACACCTTC.

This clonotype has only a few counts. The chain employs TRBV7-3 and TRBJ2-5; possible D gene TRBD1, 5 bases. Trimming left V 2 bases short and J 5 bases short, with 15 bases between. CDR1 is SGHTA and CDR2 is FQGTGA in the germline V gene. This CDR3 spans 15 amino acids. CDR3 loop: CASSLSGMGLETQYF. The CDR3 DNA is TGTGCCAGCAGCTTATCAGGGATGGGTTTGGAGACCCAGTACTTC.

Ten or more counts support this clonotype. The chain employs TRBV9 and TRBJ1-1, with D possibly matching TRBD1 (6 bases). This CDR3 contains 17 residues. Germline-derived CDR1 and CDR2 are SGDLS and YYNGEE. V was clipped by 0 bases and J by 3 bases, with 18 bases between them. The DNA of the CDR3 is TGTGCCAGCAGCGTAGTAATCTTACAGGGTTTCGACACTGAAGCTTTCTTT. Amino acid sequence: CASSVVILQGFDTEAFF.

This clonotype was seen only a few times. The CDR3 DNA reads as TGCGCCAGCAGCCCAATCCAGGGGTGGGAAAAACTGTTTTTT. Translating gives CASSPIQGWEKLFF. The J gene is TRBJ1-4, the V gene TRBV5-1, with D maybe TRBD1 (6 bases). Germline V gene sequence: CDR1 SGHRS, CDR2 YFSETQ. The CDR3 is 14 amino acids. Trimming cost V 4 bases and J 8 bases, with 15 bases left between them.

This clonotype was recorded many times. The CDR3 is CASSFTGTGYNEQFF. The DNA of the CDR3 is TGTGCCAGCAGCTTTACCGGGACAGGGTACAATGAGCAGTTCTTC. The chain couples TRBV9 to TRBJ2-1; 9 nucleotides agree with TRBD1. The CDR3 spans 15 residues. V shed 4 bases, J shed 4 bases, and the junction held 6 bases outside the gene matches. Germline V lookup: CDR1 SGDLS, CDR2 YYNGEE.

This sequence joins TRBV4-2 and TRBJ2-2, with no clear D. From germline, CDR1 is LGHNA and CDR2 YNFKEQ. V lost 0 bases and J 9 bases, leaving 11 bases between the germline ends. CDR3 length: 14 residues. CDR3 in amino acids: CASSQEGSPRELFF. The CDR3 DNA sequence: TGTGCCAGCAGCCAAGAAGGCTCCCCCCGGGAGCTGTTTTTT.

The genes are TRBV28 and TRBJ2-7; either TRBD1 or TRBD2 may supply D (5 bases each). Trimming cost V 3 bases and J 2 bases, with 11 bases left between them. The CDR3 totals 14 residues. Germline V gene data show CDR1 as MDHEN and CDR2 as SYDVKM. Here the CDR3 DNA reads TGTGCCAGCAGTTTGTATGGGGGACCCTACGAGCAGTACTTC. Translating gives CASSLYGGPYEQYF.

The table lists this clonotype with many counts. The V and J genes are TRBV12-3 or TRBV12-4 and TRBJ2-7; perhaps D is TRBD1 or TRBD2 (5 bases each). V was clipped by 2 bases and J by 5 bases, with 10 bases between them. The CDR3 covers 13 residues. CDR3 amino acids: CASSLQGENEQYV. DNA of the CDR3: TGTGCCAGCAGTTTACAGGGAGAAAACGAGCAGTACGTC.